This entry lists 19 T cell receptor beta chains sequenced from one sample in a study of T-cell reconstitution after alpha-beta-depleted transplantation in children. A library of TCRbeta sequences, prepared with unique molecular identifiers, was generated. TCRdb ran MiXCR on the PCR reads and lists one entry per CDR3 protein. This table holds 350,000 to 400,000 distinct CDR3 sequences, approximately 20% found once. The sample in question was PBMCs from the stem cell graft donor, obtained from the stem cell graft. The source is a human donor who donated a stem cell graft to a child with acute myeloid leukemia.

J is TRBJ2-3 and V is TRBV29-1; D remains unclear. There are 12 residues in the CDR3. CDR1 and CDR2 (germline): SQVTM, ANQGSEA. The V end lost 4 bases, the J end lost 4 bases, and 9 bases lay between the germline ends. The CDR3 loop reads CSVVRMADTQYF. The CDR3 bases are TGCAGCGTTGTGCGCATGGCAGATACGCAGTATTTT.

This clonotype has only a few counts. The CDR3 protein is CSATGSIRGNEQFF. In DNA, the CDR3 is TGCAGTGCTACGGGATCCATTCGAGGGAATGAGCAGTTCTTC. The J gene is TRBJ2-1, the V gene TRBV20-1, with D possibly TRBD2 on 5 matching bases. Looked up from germline, CDR1 is DFQATT and CDR2 is SNEGSKA (reference sequence). The CDR3 has 14 residues. Trimming pared 4 bases from V and 7 bases from J, leaving 17 bases between.

This clonotype was seen only a few times. The chain employs TRBV29-1 and TRBJ1-3; 10 bases map to TRBD1. The germline V gene encodes CDR1 SQVTM and CDR2 ANQGSEA. Trimming took 3 bases from V and 8 from J; bases not matched to a gene: 10. The CDR3 loop spans 15 amino acids. The CDR3 sequence is CSVEFSGTGVYTIYF. CDR3 bases: TGCAGCGTTGAGTTCTCCGGGACAGGGGTTTACACCATATATTTT.

This clonotype was picked up many times. CDR3 nucleotide sequence: TGCAGTGCTAGTTCTAGCGGGAGTGGGACAGATACGCAGTATTTT. Encoded protein: CSASSSGSGTDTQYF. The V gene is TRBV20-1, the J gene TRBJ2-3; 10 bases match TRBD2. The V segment lost 3 bases and the J segment 3 bases; nucleotides outside the gene matches: 6. The CDR3 length is 15 residues. Looked up from germline, CDR1 is DFQATT and CDR2 is SNEGSKA (reference sequence).

The gene calls are TRBV20-1 and TRBJ2-7, with 8 bases aligning to TRBD2. V shed 4 bases and J 0 bases; nucleotides not matched to a gene: 5. This CDR3 contains 14 residues. Germline CDR1 DFQATT, CDR2 SNEGSKA (reference sequence). The CDR3 DNA sequence: TGCAGTGCTACTAGCGGGCGGGGCTCCTACGAGCAGTACTTC. It encodes CSATSGRGSYEQYF.

This clonotype has just a few counts. The gene calls are TRBV25-1 and TRBJ2-1; TRBD1 matches 10 bases. The CDR3 has 17 amino acids. Germline V gene lookup returns CDR1 MGHDK and CDR2 SYGVNS. After removal of 2 bases from V and 4 bases from J, the junction contained 8 bases not matched to a gene. For the CDR3, the DNA is TGTGCCAGCAGTGAAATAGGGACAGGGGAGAAGTACAATGAGCAGTTCTTC. Protein product: CASSEIGTGEKYNEQFF.

This clonotype showed up many times. The V call is TRBV29-1, the J call TRBJ2-7, with TRBD1 matching over 9 bases. Germline V gives CDR1 SQVTM, CDR2 ANQGSEA. V was clipped by 1 base and J by 2 bases; unmatched bases: 3. CDR3 length equals 14 residues. CDR3 amino acids: CSVEAGTGTYEQYF. The CDR3 bases are TGCAGCGTTGAAGCCGGGACAGGGACCTACGAGCAGTACTTC.

J is TRBJ2-2 and V is TRBV12-3 or TRBV12-4; 11 nucleotides align to TRBD1. The junction had 7 bases not matched to a gene; V was cut back by 6 bases and J by 4 bases. This CDR3 comprises 16 residues. CDR3 sequence: CASRTGQGASTGELFF. The DNA for the CDR3 is TGTGCCAGCAGAACCGGACAGGGGGCCTCCACCGGGGAGCTGTTTTTT.

This clonotype was found many times. The chain links TRBV9 to TRBJ2-1; either TRBD1 or TRBD2 may fit D (5 bases each). The CDR3 is 14 amino acids. Germline-derived CDR1 and CDR2 are SGDLS and YYNGEE. Trimming cost V 1 base and J 8 bases, with 13 bases left between them. CDR3: CASSVIPWDHEQFF. DNA for the CDR3: TGTGCCAGCAGCGTAATCCCCTGGGACCATGAGCAGTTCTTC. Supplemented by reference TRBV9 and TRBJ2-1, the full variable domain reads DSGVTQTPKHLITATGQRVTLRCSPRSGDLSVYWYQQSLDQGLQFLIQYYNGEERAKGNILERFSAQQFPDLHSELNLSSLELGDSALYFCASSVIPWDHEQFFGPGTRLTVL.

The CDR3 region has the DNA TGCAGTGCTAGAATGGCGCTAGCGGGACAATCCAATGAGCAGTTCTTC. This codes for CSARMALAGQSNEQFF. The V call is TRBV20-1, the J call TRBJ2-1; 9 bases align to TRBD2. CDR3 length equals 16 residues. With 2 bases clipped from V and 6 bases from J, the junction kept 11 bases outside the gene matches. CDR1 and CDR2 (germline): DFQATT, SNEGSKA (reference sequence).

V and J are TRBV20-1 and TRBJ2-2; 7 bases are shared with TRBD2. The J segment lost 0 bases and the V segment lost 3 bases, leaving 7 bases of the junction unmatched. This CDR3 spans 16 amino acids. Germline V gene data show CDR1 as DFQATT and CDR2 as SNEGSKA (reference sequence). CDR3 region: CSARGRSGANTGELFF. In nucleotides, the CDR3 is TGCAGTGCTAGGGGGAGAAGCGGGGCGAACACCGGGGAGCTGTTTTTT.

This clonotype has a handful of counts. This chain connects TRBV20-1 to TRBJ2-7; tentatively, D is TRBD2 (6 bases). The CDR3 covers 14 residues. V dropped 3 bases and J dropped 0 bases, with 12 bases sitting between them. The germline CDR1 and CDR2 sequences are DFQATT and SNEGSKA (reference sequence). CDR3 amino acids: CSASPGLSSYEQYF. The DNA of the CDR3 is TGCAGTGCTAGTCCGGGACTCAGCTCCTACGAGCAGTACTTC.

This clonotype appeared many times. V is TRBV29-1 and J is TRBJ2-1; D might be TRBD1 or TRBD2, each matching 6 bases. Germline CDR1 and CDR2: SQVTM and ANQGSEA. This CDR3 is built from 13 residues. V was clipped by 4 bases and J by 4 bases, with 11 bases between them. The CDR3 DNA reads TGCAGCGTTGCGACTAGGGGGTACAATGAGCAGTTCTTC. Translated: CSVATRGYNEQFF.

The chain is built from TRBV27 and TRBJ1-5, with 9 nucleotides matching TRBD1. Per germline, CDR1 MNHEY and CDR2 SMNVEV (reference sequence). With 2 bases clipped from V and 7 bases from J, the junction kept 12 bases outside the gene matches. The CDR3 spans 17 residues. Here the CDR3 reads CASSLKPGQGTRQPQHF. The CDR3 coding sequence is TGTGCCAGCAGTTTAAAACCGGGACAGGGAACAAGGCAGCCCCAGCATTTT.

The genes are TRBV5-1 and TRBJ2-7, with a weak D call TRBD2 (6 bases). This CDR3 has 14 residues. Germline V gene lookup returns CDR1 SGHRS and CDR2 YFSETQ. V lost 0 bases, J lost 3 bases, and 10 bases lay in between. The CDR3 region is CASSLEQGGYEQYF. CDR3 nucleotide sequence: TGCGCCAGCAGCTTGGAGCAGGGAGGCTACGAGCAGTACTTC.

Comment on this clonotype: The junction does not match germline at one end; this may be a read error. The rearrangement joins TRBV20-1 to TRBJ2-3; 7 nucleotides agree with TRBD2. CDR1 DFQATT and CDR2 SNEGSKA come from the germline V gene (reference sequence). This CDR3 region has 17 residues. CDR3 sequence: CCARDIAGAGGTDTQYF. The CDR3 nucleotides read TGCTGTGCTAGAGATATTGCGGGAGCTGGAGGCACAGATACGCAGTATTTT.

This clonotype has only a few counts. The chain links TRBV5-1 to TRBJ2-5; possible D gene TRBD1, 6 bases. The CDR3 spans 18 residues. Deletions cut 3 bases from V and 5 bases from J, with 26 bases between. Germline CDR1 reads SGHRS; CDR2 reads YFSETQ. This CDR3 is CASSSNRRGGVLRETQYF. CDR3 DNA: TGCGCCAGCAGCTCGAACCGCAGGGGTGGGGTATTGCGCGAGACCCAGTACTTC.

The genes are TRBV28 and TRBJ2-7; D is undetermined. The CDR3 contains 14 residues. Trimming removed 1 base at V and 3 bases at J, with 10 bases between. CDR1 is MDHEN and CDR2 is SYDVKM in the germline V gene. The CDR3 DNA follows: TGTGCCAGCAGTTTATTTCCCGGTCTCTACGAGCAGTACTTC. Protein: CASSLFPGLYEQYF.

J is TRBJ2-5 and V is TRBV20-1; 13 bases are shared with TRBD2. Germline V gene data show CDR1 as DFQATT and CDR2 as SNEGSKA (reference sequence). CDR3 length: 16 residues. Trimming cost V 6 bases and J 0 bases; bases outside gene matches: 7. The CDR3 reads CSAPSGTSGNQETQYF. For the CDR3, the DNA is TGCAGTGCCCCGTCCGGGACTAGCGGGAACCAAGAGACCCAGTACTTC.